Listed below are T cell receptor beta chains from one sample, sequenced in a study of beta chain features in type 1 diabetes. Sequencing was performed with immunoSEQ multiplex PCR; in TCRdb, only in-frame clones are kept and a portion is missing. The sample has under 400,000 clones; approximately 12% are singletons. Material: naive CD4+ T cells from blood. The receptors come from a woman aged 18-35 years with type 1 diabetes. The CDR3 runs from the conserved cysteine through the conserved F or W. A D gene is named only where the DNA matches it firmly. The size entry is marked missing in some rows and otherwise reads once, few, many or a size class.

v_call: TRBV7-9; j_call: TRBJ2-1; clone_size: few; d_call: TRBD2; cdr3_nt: TGTGCCAGCAGCCCAACCACTAGCGGGACGTTCTTC; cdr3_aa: CASSPTTSGTFF
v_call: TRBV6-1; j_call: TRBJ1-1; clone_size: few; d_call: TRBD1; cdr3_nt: TGTGCCAGCACCAAACCAGGGGGCTTTGAAGCTTTCTTT; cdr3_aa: CASTKPGGFEAFF
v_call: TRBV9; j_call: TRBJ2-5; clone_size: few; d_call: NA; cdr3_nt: TGTGCCAGCAGCAGCCTAGGGGCAGGGAGGGAGACCCAGTACTTC; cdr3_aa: CASSSLGAGRETQYF
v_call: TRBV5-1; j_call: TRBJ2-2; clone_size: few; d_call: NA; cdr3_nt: TGCGCCAGCAGCACCCTCACTAGCTCCGGGGAGCTGTTTTTT; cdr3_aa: CASSTLTSSGELFF
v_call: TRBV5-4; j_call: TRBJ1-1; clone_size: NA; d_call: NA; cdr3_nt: TGTGCCAGCAGCTTGGGCGGGTATAGGGCTGAAGCTTTCTTT; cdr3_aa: CASSLGGYRAEAFF
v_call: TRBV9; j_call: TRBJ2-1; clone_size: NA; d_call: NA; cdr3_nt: TGTGCCAGCAGCGTAGCCCCTAGACTGTCCTACAATGAGCAGTTCTTC; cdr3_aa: CASSVAPRLSYNEQFF
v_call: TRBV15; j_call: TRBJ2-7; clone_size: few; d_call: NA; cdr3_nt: TGTGCCACCAGCAGAGATCCCAGGGAAGGCCACGAGCAGTACTTC; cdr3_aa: CATSRDPREGHEQYF
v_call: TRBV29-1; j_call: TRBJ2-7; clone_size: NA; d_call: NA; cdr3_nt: TGCAGCGCGGGAGGGACAGGGACCTACGAGCAGTACTTC; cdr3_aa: CSAGGTGTYEQYF
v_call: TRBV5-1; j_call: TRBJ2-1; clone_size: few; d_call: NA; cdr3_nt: TGCGCCAGCAGCTTCGGCGGGTCCTACAATGAGCAGTTCTTC; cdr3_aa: CASSFGGSYNEQFF
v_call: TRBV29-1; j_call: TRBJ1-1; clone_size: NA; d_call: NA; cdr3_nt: TGCAGCGCCGGAGCCCTGGAGAACACTGAAGCTTTCTTT; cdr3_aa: CSAGALENTEAFF
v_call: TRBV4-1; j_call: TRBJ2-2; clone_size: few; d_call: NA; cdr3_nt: TGCGCCAGCAGCCAAGAAAATGCGGGGCTCACCGGGGAGCTGTTTTTT; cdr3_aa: CASSQENAGLTGELFF
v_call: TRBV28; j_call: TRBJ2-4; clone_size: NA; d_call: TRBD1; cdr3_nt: TGTGCCAGCAGTCAGGACAGGGCCAGTCAGTACTTC; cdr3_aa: CASSQDRASQYF
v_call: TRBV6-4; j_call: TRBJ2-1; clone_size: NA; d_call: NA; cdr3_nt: TGTGCCAGCAGTGACCCTCCGGACAATGAGCAGTTCTTC; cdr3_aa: CASSDPPDNEQFF
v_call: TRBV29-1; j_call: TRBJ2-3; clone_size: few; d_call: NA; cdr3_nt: TGCAGCGTCCTCGCGGTGGGAGATACGCAGTATTTT; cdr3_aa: CSVLAVGDTQYF
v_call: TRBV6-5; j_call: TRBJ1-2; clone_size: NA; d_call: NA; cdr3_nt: TGTGCCACTTCAAGCGGGGGCCCTTATGGCTACACCTTC; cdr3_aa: CATSSGGPYGYTF
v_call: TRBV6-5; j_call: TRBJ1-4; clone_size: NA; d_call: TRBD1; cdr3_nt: TGTGCCAGCAGTCTCTACAGGGGCTTTGAAAAACTGTTTTTT; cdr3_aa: CASSLYRGFEKLFF
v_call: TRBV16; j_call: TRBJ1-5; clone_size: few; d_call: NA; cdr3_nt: TGTGCCAGCAGCCAGTCCTGGGAGTCCCCGGGGCATTTT; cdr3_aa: CASSQSWESPGHF
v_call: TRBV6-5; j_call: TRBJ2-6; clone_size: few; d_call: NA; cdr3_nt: TGTGCCAGCAGTTACTCTGGAGCCTCTGGGGCCAACGTCCTGACTTTC; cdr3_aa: CASSYSGASGANVLTF
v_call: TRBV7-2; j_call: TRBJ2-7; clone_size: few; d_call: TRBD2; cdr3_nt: TGTGCCAGCAGCTTAGCCGTAGCGGGAACCGGGACTAGCGGACTACAGCCCTACGAGCAGTACTTC; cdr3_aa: CASSLAVAGTGTSGLQPYEQYF
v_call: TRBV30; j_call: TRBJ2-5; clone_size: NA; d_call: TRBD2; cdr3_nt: TGTGCCTGGAGTACCACGGGACTAGCGGGAGGTTACCAAGAGACCCAGTACTTC; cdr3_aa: CAWSTTGLAGGYQETQYF
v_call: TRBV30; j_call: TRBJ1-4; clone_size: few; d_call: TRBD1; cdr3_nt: TGTGCCTGGAGTGCTCGGGGACAGATGTTTTTT; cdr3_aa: CAWSARGQMFF
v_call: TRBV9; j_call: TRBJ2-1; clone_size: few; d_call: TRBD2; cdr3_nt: TGTGCCAGCAGCGTAAGGCCAGCGGGAGTCGGGAACAATGAGCAGTTCTTC; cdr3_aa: CASSVRPAGVGNNEQFF
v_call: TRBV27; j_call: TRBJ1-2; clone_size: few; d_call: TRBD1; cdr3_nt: TGTGCCAGCAGTTCCACCGGGACAGGGGTAGGCTACACCTTC; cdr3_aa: CASSSTGTGVGYTF
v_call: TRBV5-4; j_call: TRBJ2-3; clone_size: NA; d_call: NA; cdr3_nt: TGTGCCAGCAGCTCACGACAGAGCACAGATACGCAGTATTTT; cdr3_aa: CASSSRQSTDTQYF
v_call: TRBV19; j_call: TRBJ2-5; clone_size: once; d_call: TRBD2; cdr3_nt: TGTGCCAGTAGTCTCGGGACTACTCCTTACTTC; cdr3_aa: CASSLGTTPYF
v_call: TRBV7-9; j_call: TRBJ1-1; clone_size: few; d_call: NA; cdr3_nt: TGTGCCAGCAGCGCACTACAGGACAGATTGGCTTTCTTT; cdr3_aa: CASSALQDRLAFF
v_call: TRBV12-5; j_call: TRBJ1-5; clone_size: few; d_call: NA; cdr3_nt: TGTGCTAGTGGCTTGGGGCACAATCAGCCCCAGCATTTT; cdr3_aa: CASGLGHNQPQHF
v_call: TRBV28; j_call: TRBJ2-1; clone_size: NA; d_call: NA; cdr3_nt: TGTGCCAGCACCTCGGGGGTGTCCCCCTACAATGAGCAGTTCTTC; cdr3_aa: CASTSGVSPYNEQFF
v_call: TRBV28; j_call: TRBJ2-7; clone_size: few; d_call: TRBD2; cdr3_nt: TGTGCCAGCAGCACCCTCGGAGCGGGAGGATACGAGCAGTACTTC; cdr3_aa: CASSTLGAGGYEQYF
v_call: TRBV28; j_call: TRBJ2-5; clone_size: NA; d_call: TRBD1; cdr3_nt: TGTGCCAGCAGTTACCGGGGACAGCCAGAGACCCAGTACTTC; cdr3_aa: CASSYRGQPETQYF
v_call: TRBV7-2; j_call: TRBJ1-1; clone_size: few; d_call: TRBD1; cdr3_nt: TGTGCCAGCAGCTTAGCGCAGGGGGAAGTGGTGGCTGAAGCTTTCTTT; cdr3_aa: CASSLAQGEVVAEAFF
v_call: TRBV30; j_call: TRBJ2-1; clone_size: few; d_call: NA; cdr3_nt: TGTGCCTGGAGTCGGGACATAGACAATGAGCAGTTCTTC; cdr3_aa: CAWSRDIDNEQFF
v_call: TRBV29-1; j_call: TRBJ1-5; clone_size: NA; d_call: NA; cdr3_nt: TGCAGCGTAAGCCGGGACACGGGGCCCCAGCATTTT; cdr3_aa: CSVSRDTGPQHF
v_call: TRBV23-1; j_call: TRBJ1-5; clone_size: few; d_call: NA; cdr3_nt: TGCGCCAGCAGGAGGCTTCAGGGCGGCAATCAGCCCCAGCATTTT; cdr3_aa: CASRRLQGGNQPQHF
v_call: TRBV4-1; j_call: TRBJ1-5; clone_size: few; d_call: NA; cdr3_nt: TGCGCCAGCAGCCCAGGATGGGGGGACAATCAGCCCCAGCATTTT; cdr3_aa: CASSPGWGDNQPQHF
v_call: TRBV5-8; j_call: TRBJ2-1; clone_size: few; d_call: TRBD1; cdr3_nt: TGTGCCAGCTCACAACCGGGACAGTACTACAATGAGCAGTTCTTC; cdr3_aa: CASSQPGQYYNEQFF
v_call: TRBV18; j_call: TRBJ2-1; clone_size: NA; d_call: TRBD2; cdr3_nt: TGTGCCAGCTCAATCGGGACTAGCGGGAGTTACAATGAGCAGTTCTTC; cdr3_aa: CASSIGTSGSYNEQFF